Listed here is a single T cell receptor (beta chain). This clone's antigen is unknown. Per-base quality was not reported, and no clone a single base away is much larger than it. Library preparation was by the immunoSEQ multiplex PCR assay. Rearranged TCR beta chain sequences were amplified using the hsTCRB Kit according to the manufacturer's protocol. Sequencing of TCRB libraries was carried out on an Illumina MiSeq. As for how the authors treated the data: Demultiplexing, trimming and gene mapping were performed with the kit vendor's proprietary platform. In its TCRdb copy, this immuneACCESS table keeps in-frame sequences only and misses some clones. Where compared with another copy, unresolved V genes explain less than half of these, and the others have no known cause. That table is the source of V, J and clone size, and D and trimming were worked out from the DNA. For this sample the table gives some 50,000 clones, of which about nine tenths were detected only once. Together, the top ten hold around 2.4% of the sample.

This record comes from a study of a mutant IDH1 vaccine in newly diagnosed glioma listed by TCRdb under 2021. For the study in its entirety: Of the approximately 30 treated patients, 62.5% were male and about 40% were female, and a mean age of around 40 years was recorded. Before enrollment, most patients had been given radiochemotherapy with temozolomide as standard therapy, while the rest had received either radiotherapy alone or temozolomide alone. Peripheral blood was drawn at six visits: V03 (baseline), V05, V07, V10, V12 and V13. For exploratory analyses, 25 to 30 treated patients had longitudinal TCRB deep sequencing done wherever samples were available. Overall results and qualifications from the work: Immune responses induced by the vaccine were seen in over 90% of patients across multiple MHC alleles. PBMC samples for TCRB deep sequencing were selected based on availability. Pseudoprogression appeared unrelated to alterations in the top peripheral T cell clonotypes detected by TCRB sequencing. The authors noted that analyses of patient blood samples could not be reproduced because of sample limitations.

The time point tag for this specimen amounts to: baseline, week 1 (first vaccination visit). The label giving this sample's treatment or condition can be read as: pre-vaccination baseline after standard-of-care therapy. Newly diagnosed WHO grade 3 or 4 IDH1-mutant astrocytomas showing loss of nuclear ATRX were present in the donors. The samples were drawn from NOA16, a multicentre, single-arm, open-label phase I trial in Germany that tested a mutant IDH1 peptide vaccine in humans for the first time. Visit V03 blood draws served as the baseline sample for immunogenicity testing. The DNeasy Blood and Tissue Kit was used to extract genomic DNA from EDTA blood for TCRB sequencing. The germline V end is reduced by 5 bases and the J end by 4 bases; junction bases left unmatched: 12. Including the terminal cysteine and phenylalanine, the CDR3 comprises 17 residues. Here the CDR3 DNA is all that survives: 51 bases in frame from base 1. As encoded in the germline V gene, CDR1 is SGHRS while CDR2 is YFSETQ.

The material was PBMCs, obtained from a glioma patient treated with radiotherapy, temozolomide or both. The V gene is TRBV5-1 and the J gene is TRBJ2-7; TRBD2 aligns with 13 central bases. The TCR comes from a man aged 35 to 55 with glioma. This receptor carries the CDR3 CASRANPGTSGVYEQYF. The nucleotides read TGCGCCAGCAGGGCGAACCCCGGGACTAGCGGGGTTTACGAGCAGTACTTC.